Below, one TCR beta chain is given with its context. This sample stems from a study of blood T cell repertoires in COVID-19. About the study: There were acute and convalescent COVID-19 samples, and they came from the United States, Italy and Spain. Sample material is recorded as cDNA or gDNA derived from T cells, B-cell-depleted T cells, or PBMCs.

Original methodology: Amplified reference gene primers provided the basis for estimating nucleated cell counts. TCRdb's copy holds only in-frame clones and misses some; the assay was immunoSEQ multiplex PCR. For V, J and clone size, that table is used; D and trimming come from the DNA. The sample lists just under 75,000 clones, around 80% occurring once. V shed 1 base, J shed 1 base, and the junction held 1 base outside the gene matches. In germline, CDR1 is GTSNPN, CDR2 SVGIG (reference sequence). The CDR3 totals 15 residues. This TCR was sampled from an elderly man with active or convalescent COVID-19. Material for sequencing was peripheral blood. V and J are TRBV30 and TRBJ2-3, with 11 bases identical to TRBD2. DNA of the CDR3: TGTGCCTGGAGTGGGACTAGCGGGCGCACAGATACGCAGTATTTT. Protein product: CAWSGTSGRTDTQYF.